The clone carrying this TCR beta chain was recorded at least ten times. Its antigen is currently unknown. Each CDR3 protein gets one entry after TCRdb re-called the reads with MiXCR. The repertoire includes 100,000 to 150,000 distinct CDR3 sequences, 32% of them detected once, and under 70% sits in the top ten. The entry originates in a study of T cell repertoires in cytomegalovirus infection. Study results and caveats: The ex vivo response was dominated by HLA-C-restricted CMV-specific TCR beta clonotypes.

V shed 5 bases, J shed 10 bases, and the junction held 12 bases outside the gene matches. Germline values: CDR1 SGHVS, CDR2 FQNEAQ. The CDR3 covers 15 residues. This TCR came from a human donor in good health (CMV status not recorded). Some clones in this sample may be carry-over from other donors' samples. The rearrangement joins TRBV7-8 to TRBJ2-1, with 9 nucleotides matching TRBD1. The sample was CD8+ T cells from cultured PBMCs, taken from culture after CMV antigen stimulation. Here the CDR3 DNA reads TGTGCCAGCAGCCCGCCCGGGACAGGGTTGAAAGAGCAGTTCTTC. This encodes CASSPPGTGLKEQFF.